This T cell receptor beta chain was profiled in a study of cytomegalovirus exposure and HLA in healthy donors. Whole-study findings and limits: There were three CMV-associated chains whose specificity for CMV antigens was confirmed in vitro.

The PCR had 60 Vbeta and 13 Jbeta primers. Original analysis: Approximately 73 million unique TCR beta chains, 9 million to 14 million shared, were counted in a later analysis. Generated by immunoSEQ multiplex PCR, the TCRdb table keeps only in-frame clones and is missing some. D and trimming were read from the DNA, whereas the V and J calls and clone size are those reported in that table. The data hold some 84,000 clones, with 55% to 70% observed a single time. Details on this clone: What it binds is unknown.

Germline CDR1 SEHNR, CDR2 FQNEAQ (reference sequence). The V and J ends lost 3 bases and 4 bases, in that order; junction bases with no gene match: 14. The CDR3 consists of 17 residues. Sample: PBMCs. This clonotype was obtained from a woman in her 40s in good health and CMV-seropositive. The chain couples TRBV7-9 to TRBJ2-7; the match to TRBD1 covers 8 bases. For the CDR3, the DNA is TGTGCCAGCAGCTTTTCTATCGGGACAGGAGTTATATACGAGCAGTACTTC. This translates into CASSFSIGTGVIYEQYF.